The clone carrying this TCR beta chain was detected many times. The V gene lost 6 bases and the J gene lost 1 base, with 15 bases spanning the gap. Per the germline V gene, CDR1 is DFQATT and CDR2 is SNEGSKA (reference sequence). CDR3 length equals 14 residues. TCRdb re-derived calls from the RT-PCR reads in MiXCR, one entry per CDR3 protein. The table shows approximately 250,000 distinct CDR3 sequences, with 9% to 15% occurring only once. The entry originates in a study of response to subunit inactivated influenza vaccine. Sample: non-naive T cells sorted from PBMCs, taken roughly 2 weeks before vaccination. V gene TRBV20-1 combines with J gene TRBJ2-5, with D possibly being TRBD1 (6 bases). The source is a man aged 45 to 65 who received an inactivated influenza vaccine. CDR3 in amino acids: CSASPRGFQETQYF. The CDR3, as DNA: TGCAGTGCGAGCCCCAGGGGTTTCCAAGAGACCCAGTACTTC.